The 5 T cell receptor beta chains listed next were all sequenced from one sample in a study of T cell repertoires in cytomegalovirus infection. MiXCR, applied by TCRdb to the reads, yields one record per CDR3 protein. The table lists 750,000 to 950,000 distinct CDR3 sequences, about 29% of them singletons, with 13% in the top ten. These receptors lack a known antigen. Sequences were derived from cultured CD8+ T cells from PBMCs, sampled from culture after CMV antigen stimulation. The receptors come from a human donor in good health (CMV status not recorded). Some clones in this sample may be carry-over from other donors' samples.

This chain links TRBV20-1 with TRBJ2-5, with D perhaps matching TRBD1 or TRBD2 (5 bases each). The V and J ends lost 1 base and 10 bases respectively, with 13 bases between them. The CDR3 consists of 12 residues. The germline gives CDR1 DFQATT, CDR2 SNEGSKA (reference sequence). CDR3 residues: CSARGELGDQYF. In DNA form, the CDR3 reads TGCAGTGCTAGAGGGGAACTGGGGGACCAGTACTTC.

This clonotype has just a few counts. This chain joins TRBV27 and TRBJ2-3; D may be TRBD2 (7 bases). The CDR3 contains 14 residues. Germline V lookup: CDR1 MNHEY, CDR2 SMNVEV (reference sequence). The V end lost 3 bases, the J end lost 5 bases, and 12 bases lay between the germline ends. CDR3 DNA sequence: TGTGCCAGCAGTTTCGCGGGGGCTGGAGATACGCAGTATTTT. Amino acids: CASSFAGAGDTQYF.

The chain uses TRBV6-5 and TRBJ2-1; 13 positions agree with TRBD2. The CDR3 is 14 amino acids. Trimming cost V 4 bases and J 15 bases; bases outside gene matches: 9. Germline CDR1 reads MNHEY; CDR2 reads SVGAGI. Here the CDR3 DNA reads TGTGCCAGCAGTTCCCGGACTAGCGGGGGTGACGCGTTCTTC. It codes for CASSSRTSGGDAFF.

This clonotype has only a few counts. The chain is built from TRBV9 and TRBJ2-6; maybe TRBD2 (6 bases). Germline V CDR1 and CDR2: SGDLS, YYNGEE. The CDR3 covers 15 residues. V lost 7 bases to trimming and J lost 0 bases, with 11 bases between them. Written as DNA, the CDR3 is TGTGCCAGCCGTTGGGGAGGCTCTGGGGCCAACGTCCTGACTTTC. Amino acid sequence: CASRWGGSGANVLTF.

In its sample, this clonotype was seen a few times. This chain connects TRBV7-6 to TRBJ2-7; D remains ambiguous. Germline loops: CDR1 SGHVS, CDR2 FNYEAQ. The CDR3 sequence is 14 residues long. The V end was cut by 4 bases, the J end by 2 bases, with 12 bases between. The CDR3: CASSSDFLTYEQYF. The DNA for the CDR3 is TGTGCCAGCAGCTCCGACTTCCTTACCTACGAGCAGTACTTC.